These T cell receptor beta chains were read from a single sample in a study of beta chain features in type 1 diabetes. Here immunoSEQ multiplex PCR was the method, and the copy in TCRdb shows in-frame clones only, minus some. The sample yields about 220,000 clones, approximately 11% seen once. Sequencing was done on a sample of central memory CD4+ T cells from blood. The receptors shown here come from a man in his late teens or twenties in good health. Each CDR3 is given with its conserved first and last residue. Fields, in order: V gene, clone size, J gene, D gene, CDR3 protein, CDR3 DNA. A D gene is named only where the DNA matches it firmly. A clone size is listed for some rows: how often the clone was seen (once, few, many), or a class if it is expanded.

v_gene: TRBV2; abundance: few; j_gene: TRBJ2-7; d_gene: NA; CDR3aa: CASSGWGHSDYEQYF; CDR3nt: TGTGCCAGCAGTGGCTGGGGACATTCGGACTACGAGCAGTACTTC
v_gene: TRBV4-3; abundance: NA; j_gene: TRBJ2-7; d_gene: NA; CDR3aa: CASSTRQGQGYEQYF; CDR3nt: TGCGCCAGCAGCACAAGGCAGGGGCAGGGCTACGAGCAGTACTTC
v_gene: TRBV6-5; abundance: few; j_gene: TRBJ2-3; d_gene: NA; CDR3aa: CASTYSRDTDTQYF; CDR3nt: TGTGCCAGCACCTATTCCAGGGACACAGATACGCAGTATTTT
v_gene: TRBV2; abundance: NA; j_gene: TRBJ2-2; d_gene: TRBD2; CDR3aa: CASSEESARLAGGPGELFF; CDR3nt: TGTGCCAGCAGTGAAGAGAGCGCTCGGCTAGCGGGAGGACCCGGGGAGCTGTTTTTT
v_gene: TRBV6-5; abundance: NA; j_gene: TRBJ1-1; d_gene: NA; CDR3aa: CASSSQGIGNTEAFF; CDR3nt: TGTGCCAGCAGTTCGCAGGGGATCGGGAACACTGAAGCTTTCTTT
v_gene: TRBV29-1; abundance: NA; j_gene: TRBJ1-4; d_gene: TRBD1; CDR3aa: CSVGTGEGEKLFF; CDR3nt: TGCAGCGTAGGGACAGGGGAGGGTGAAAAACTGTTTTTT
v_gene: TRBV7-9; abundance: few; j_gene: TRBJ2-1; d_gene: NA; CDR3aa: CASRPSRSSYNEQFF; CDR3nt: TGTGCCAGCAGACCAAGCCGGAGCTCCTACAATGAGCAGTTCTTC
v_gene: TRBV18; abundance: NA; j_gene: TRBJ2-5; d_gene: TRBD2; CDR3aa: CASSRISGSSQETQYF; CDR3nt: TGTGCCAGCTCACGAATTAGCGGGAGCTCCCAAGAGACCCAGTACTTC
v_gene: TRBV11-2; abundance: many; j_gene: TRBJ2-3; d_gene: NA; CDR3aa: CASSRTGQTQYF; CDR3nt: TGTGCCAGCAGCCGTACAGGGCAAACGCAGTATTTT
v_gene: TRBV19; abundance: few; j_gene: TRBJ2-1; d_gene: TRBD2; CDR3aa: CASSIDLASGKYNEQFF; CDR3nt: TGTGCCAGTAGTATAGATCTGGCTAGCGGGAAGTACAATGAGCAGTTCTTC
v_gene: TRBV7-9; abundance: NA; j_gene: TRBJ2-7; d_gene: NA; CDR3aa: CASSGFGVIDEQYF; CDR3nt: TGTGCCAGCAGCGGATTTGGGGTTATCGACGAGCAGTACTTC
v_gene: TRBV27; abundance: NA; j_gene: TRBJ2-7; d_gene: NA; CDR3aa: CASSLYPESYEQYF; CDR3nt: TGTGCCAGCAGTTTATATCCAGAGTCCTACGAGCAGTACTTC
v_gene: TRBV2; abundance: many; j_gene: TRBJ2-7; d_gene: NA; CDR3aa: CASSDLVPYEQYF; CDR3nt: TGTGCCAGCAGTGATCTCGTTCCCTACGAGCAGTACTTC
v_gene: TRBV6-1; abundance: few; j_gene: TRBJ1-5; d_gene: NA; CDR3aa: CASSSINQPQHF; CDR3nt: TGTGCCAGCAGCAGTATCAATCAGCCCCAGCATTTT
v_gene: TRBV5-1; abundance: NA; j_gene: TRBJ1-1; d_gene: TRBD1; CDR3aa: CASSSTGSSTEAFF; CDR3nt: TGCGCCAGCAGCTCGACAGGGTCGTCCACTGAAGCTTTCTTT
v_gene: TRBV30; abundance: few; j_gene: TRBJ1-2; d_gene: NA; CDR3aa: CAWSLVYGGGYTF; CDR3nt: TGTGCCTGGAGTCTTGTGTATGGGGGTGGCTACACCTTC
v_gene: TRBV2; abundance: few; j_gene: TRBJ2-7; d_gene: TRBD2; CDR3aa: CASSGRLAGAYEQYF; CDR3nt: TGTGCCAGCAGTGGAAGACTAGCGGGAGCCTACGAGCAGTACTTC
v_gene: TRBV27; abundance: few; j_gene: TRBJ2-5; d_gene: NA; CDR3aa: CASSLFGGQETQYF; CDR3nt: TGTGCCAGCAGTTTATTTGGGGGACAAGAGACCCAGTACTTC
v_gene: TRBV29-1; abundance: few; j_gene: TRBJ2-5; d_gene: NA; CDR3aa: CSVGRGGETQYF; CDR3nt: TGCAGCGTTGGCCGGGGAGGAGAGACCCAGTACTTC
v_gene: TRBV30; abundance: NA; j_gene: TRBJ2-3; d_gene: NA; CDR3aa: CAWGPRIGIFTDTQYF; CDR3nt: TGTGCCTGGGGCCCTAGGATCGGGATTTTCACAGATACGCAGTATTTT
v_gene: TRBV5-1; abundance: few; j_gene: TRBJ2-1; d_gene: TRBD2; CDR3aa: CASSTTTGTSGVDEQFF; CDR3nt: TGCGCCAGCAGCACTACAACCGGGACTAGCGGCGTCGATGAGCAGTTCTTC
v_gene: TRBV5-1; abundance: NA; j_gene: TRBJ2-1; d_gene: NA; CDR3aa: CASSPDTEYYNEQFF; CDR3nt: TGCGCCAGCAGCCCGGACACGGAATACTACAATGAGCAGTTCTTC
v_gene: TRBV5-1; abundance: few; j_gene: TRBJ2-7; d_gene: TRBD2; CDR3aa: CASSLELGLSYEQYF; CDR3nt: TGCGCCAGCAGCTTGGAATTGGGACTATCATACGAGCAGTACTTC
v_gene: TRBV7-9; abundance: NA; j_gene: TRBJ2-1; d_gene: NA; CDR3aa: CASSLALAGTGVGQFF; CDR3nt: TGTGCCAGCAGCTTAGCTTTAGCGGGAACAGGGGTCGGGCAGTTCTTC
v_gene: TRBV19; abundance: NA; j_gene: TRBJ2-3; d_gene: TRBD1; CDR3aa: CASSPRDRGTDTQYF; CDR3nt: TGTGCCAGTAGCCCCCGGGACAGGGGCACAGATACGCAGTATTTT
v_gene: TRBV7-8; abundance: NA; j_gene: TRBJ2-6; d_gene: NA; CDR3aa: CASSLGAGGTGANVLTF; CDR3nt: TGTGCCAGCAGCTTAGGGGCTGGGGGCACTGGGGCCAACGTCCTGACTTTC
v_gene: TRBV4-3; abundance: NA; j_gene: TRBJ2-3; d_gene: NA; CDR3aa: CASSQLGSSVGTQYF; CDR3nt: TGCGCCAGCAGCCAACTCGGGAGTTCGGTCGGTACGCAGTATTTT
v_gene: TRBV10-3; abundance: many; j_gene: TRBJ2-2; d_gene: NA; CDR3aa: CAISEMGTTNTGELFF; CDR3nt: TGTGCCATCAGTGAGATGGGGACAACGAACACCGGGGAGCTGTTTTTT
v_gene: TRBV9; abundance: NA; j_gene: TRBJ2-5; d_gene: TRBD1; CDR3aa: CASSIRGTRETQYF; CDR3nt: TGTGCCAGCAGCATCAGGGGGACGAGGGAGACCCAGTACTTC
v_gene: TRBV25-1; abundance: few; j_gene: TRBJ1-2; d_gene: NA; CDR3aa: CASSESSGAANYGYTF; CDR3nt: TGTGCCAGCAGTGAATCCTCCGGGGCAGCTAACTATGGCTACACCTTC
v_gene: TRBV29-1; abundance: few; j_gene: TRBJ2-7; d_gene: TRBD1; CDR3aa: CSVVRDRSYEQYF; CDR3nt: TGCAGCGTTGTGAGGGACAGGTCCTACGAGCAGTACTTC
v_gene: TRBV7-2; abundance: NA; j_gene: TRBJ2-5; d_gene: NA; CDR3aa: CASSLGHGTQETQYF; CDR3nt: TGTGCCAGCAGCTTAGGGCATGGCACACAAGAGACCCAGTACTTC
v_gene: TRBV2; abundance: NA; j_gene: TRBJ2-5; d_gene: NA; CDR3aa: CASSVRGTQETQYF; CDR3nt: TGTGCCAGCAGTGTTAGGGGTACCCAAGAGACCCAGTACTTC
v_gene: TRBV16; abundance: many; j_gene: TRBJ2-1; d_gene: NA; CDR3aa: CASSQLRNEQFF; CDR3nt: TGTGCCAGCAGCCAGTTAAGGAATGAGCAGTTCTTC
v_gene: TRBV15; abundance: once; j_gene: TRBJ2-1; d_gene: NA; CDR3aa: CATSRERRDPTFYEQFF; CDR3nt: TGTGCCACCAGCAGAGAGCGGCGGGACCCGACCTTCTATGAGCAGTTCTTC
v_gene: TRBV11-2; abundance: many; j_gene: TRBJ2-3; d_gene: NA; CDR3aa: CASSSDRLGYTQYF; CDR3nt: TGTGCCAGCAGCTCCGACCGACTCGGGTATACGCAGTATTTT
v_gene: TRBV7-3; abundance: many; j_gene: TRBJ2-7; d_gene: NA; CDR3aa: CASSLSDSYEQYF; CDR3nt: TGTGCCAGCAGCTTAAGTGACTCCTACGAGCAGTACTTC
v_gene: TRBV7-2; abundance: many; j_gene: TRBJ2-4; d_gene: NA; CDR3aa: CASSLVYFTNSIQYF; CDR3nt: TGTGCCAGCAGCTTAGTATACTTTACCAATAGCATTCAGTACTTC
v_gene: TRBV19; abundance: NA; j_gene: TRBJ1-5; d_gene: NA; CDR3aa: CASSPAPRGPQHF; CDR3nt: TGTGCCAGTAGCCCCGCGCCAAGGGGGCCCCAGCATTTT
v_gene: TRBV10-1; abundance: few; j_gene: TRBJ2-2; d_gene: NA; CDR3aa: CASPGFPGELFF; CDR3nt: TGCGCCAGCCCAGGCTTCCCCGGGGAGCTGTTTTTT
v_gene: TRBV10-3; abundance: NA; j_gene: TRBJ2-1; d_gene: TRBD1; CDR3aa: CAIRAGQGNGGEQFF; CDR3nt: TGTGCCATCAGGGCTGGACAGGGTAATGGGGGTGAGCAGTTCTTC
v_gene: TRBV5-1; abundance: NA; j_gene: TRBJ2-1; d_gene: TRBD2; CDR3aa: CASSLGTSGYNEQFF; CDR3nt: TGCGCCAGCAGCTTGGGAACTAGCGGCTACAATGAGCAGTTCTTC
v_gene: TRBV4-1; abundance: NA; j_gene: TRBJ1-2; d_gene: NA; CDR3aa: CASSLLDTTNYGYTF; CDR3nt: TGCGCCAGCAGCCTTTTGGACACCACGAACTATGGCTACACCTTC
v_gene: TRBV6-6; abundance: NA; j_gene: TRBJ2-3; d_gene: NA; CDR3aa: CASSYGDTQYF; CDR3nt: TGTGCCAGCAGTTACGGAGATACGCAGTATTTT
v_gene: TRBV14; abundance: many; j_gene: TRBJ1-2; d_gene: NA; CDR3aa: CASSQGGNYGYTF; CDR3nt: TGTGCCAGCAGCCAAGGCGGAAACTATGGCTACACCTTC
v_gene: TRBV25-1; abundance: few; j_gene: TRBJ2-3; d_gene: NA; CDR3aa: CASSDDGSSTDTQYF; CDR3nt: TGTGCCAGCAGTGACGATGGTTCTAGCACAGATACGCAGTATTTT